This TCR beta chain originates from a study of blood T cell repertoires in COVID-19. Measured with immunoSEQ multiplex PCR; TCRdb has only the in-frame clones, and not every one. Found here are roughly 230,000 clones, approximately 81% of them singletons; the top ten hold about 6.9%. The germline CDR1 and CDR2 sequences are MDHEN and SYDVKM. Trimming stripped 7 bases from V and 3 bases from J, with 12 bases between. This CDR3 comprises 13 residues. This clonotype was obtained from a woman in her fifties or sixties who had been exposed to COVID-19. Sequenced material: PBMCs or T cells enriched from blood (not recorded which). The rearrangement uses TRBV28 and TRBJ1-1, with D possibly matching TRBD1 (6 bases). CDR3 nucleotide sequence: TGTGCCAGCATAGGGGGAGGGTACACTGAAGCTTTCTTT. Its translation is CASIGGGYTEAFF.